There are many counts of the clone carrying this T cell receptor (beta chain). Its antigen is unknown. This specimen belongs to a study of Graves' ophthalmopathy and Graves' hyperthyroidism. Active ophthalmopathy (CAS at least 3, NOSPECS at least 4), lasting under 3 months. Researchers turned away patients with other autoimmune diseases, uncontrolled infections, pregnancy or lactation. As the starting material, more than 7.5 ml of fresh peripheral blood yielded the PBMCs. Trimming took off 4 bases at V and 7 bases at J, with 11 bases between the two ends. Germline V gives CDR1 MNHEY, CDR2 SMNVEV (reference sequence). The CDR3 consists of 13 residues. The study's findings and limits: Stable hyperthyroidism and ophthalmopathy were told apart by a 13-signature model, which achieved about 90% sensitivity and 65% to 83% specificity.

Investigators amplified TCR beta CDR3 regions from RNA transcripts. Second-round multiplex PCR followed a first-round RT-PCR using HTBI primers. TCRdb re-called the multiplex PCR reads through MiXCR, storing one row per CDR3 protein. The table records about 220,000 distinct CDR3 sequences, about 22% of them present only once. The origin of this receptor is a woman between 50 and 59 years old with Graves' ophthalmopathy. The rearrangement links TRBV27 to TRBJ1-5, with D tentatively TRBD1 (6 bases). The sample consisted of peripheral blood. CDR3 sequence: CASSSYREQPQHF. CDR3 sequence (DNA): TGTGCCAGCAGTTCCTACAGGGAGCAGCCCCAGCATTTT.